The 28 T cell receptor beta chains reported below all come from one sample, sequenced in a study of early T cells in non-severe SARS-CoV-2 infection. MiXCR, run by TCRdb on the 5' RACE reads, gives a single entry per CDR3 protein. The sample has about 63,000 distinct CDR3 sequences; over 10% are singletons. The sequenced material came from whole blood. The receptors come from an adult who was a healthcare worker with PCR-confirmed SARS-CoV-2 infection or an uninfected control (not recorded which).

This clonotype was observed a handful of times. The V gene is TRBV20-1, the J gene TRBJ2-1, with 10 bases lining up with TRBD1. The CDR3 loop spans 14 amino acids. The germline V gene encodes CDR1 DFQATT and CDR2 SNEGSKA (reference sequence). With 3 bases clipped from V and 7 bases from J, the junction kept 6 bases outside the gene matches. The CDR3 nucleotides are TGCAGTGCTAGTAGAGGGACAGGGGTGAATGAGCAGTTCTTC. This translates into CSASRGTGVNEQFF.

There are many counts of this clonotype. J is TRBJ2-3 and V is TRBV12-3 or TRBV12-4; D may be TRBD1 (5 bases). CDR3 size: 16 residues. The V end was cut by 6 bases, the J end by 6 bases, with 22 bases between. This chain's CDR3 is CASRHLRDFALDTQYF. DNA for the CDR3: TGTGCCAGCAGGCATCTCAGGGATTTCGCACTTGATACGCAGTATTTT.

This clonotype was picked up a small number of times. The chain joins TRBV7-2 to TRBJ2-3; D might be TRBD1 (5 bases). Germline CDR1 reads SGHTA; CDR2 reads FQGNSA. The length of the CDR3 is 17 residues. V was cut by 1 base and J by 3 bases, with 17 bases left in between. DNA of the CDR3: TGTGCCAGCAGCTTAGTGCGCAGGGCGGCACGAACAGATACGCAGTATTTT. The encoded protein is CASSLVRRAARTDTQYF.

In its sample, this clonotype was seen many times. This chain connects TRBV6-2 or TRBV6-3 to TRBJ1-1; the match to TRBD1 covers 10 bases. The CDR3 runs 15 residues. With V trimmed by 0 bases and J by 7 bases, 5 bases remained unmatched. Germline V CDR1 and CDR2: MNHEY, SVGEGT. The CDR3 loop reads CASSYSTGGLVEAFF. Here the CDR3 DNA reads TGTGCCAGCAGTTACTCGACAGGGGGCTTGGTTGAAGCTTTCTTT.

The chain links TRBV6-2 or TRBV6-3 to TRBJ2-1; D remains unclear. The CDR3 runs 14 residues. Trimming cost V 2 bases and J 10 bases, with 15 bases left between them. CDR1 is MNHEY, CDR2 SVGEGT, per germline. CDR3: CASSYRPGLGEQFF. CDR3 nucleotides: TGTGCCAGCAGTTACCGTCCGGGTCTAGGAGAGCAGTTCTTC.

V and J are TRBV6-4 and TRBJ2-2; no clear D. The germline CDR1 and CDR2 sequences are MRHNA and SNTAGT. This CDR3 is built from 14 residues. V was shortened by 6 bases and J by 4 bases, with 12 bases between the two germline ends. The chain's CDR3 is CASRPYTGTGELFF. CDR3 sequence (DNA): TGTGCCAGCAGGCCCTATACGGGCACCGGGGAGCTGTTTTTT.

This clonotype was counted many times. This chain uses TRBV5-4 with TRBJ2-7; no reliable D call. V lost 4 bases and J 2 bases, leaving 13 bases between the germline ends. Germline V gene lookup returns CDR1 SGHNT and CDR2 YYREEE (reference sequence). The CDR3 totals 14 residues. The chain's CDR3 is CASSVPTGAYEQYF. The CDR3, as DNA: TGTGCCAGCAGCGTACCGACTGGTGCCTACGAGCAGTACTTC.

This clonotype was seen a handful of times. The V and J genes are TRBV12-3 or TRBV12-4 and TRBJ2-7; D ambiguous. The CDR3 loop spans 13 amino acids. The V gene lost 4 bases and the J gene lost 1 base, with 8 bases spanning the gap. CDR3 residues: CASSSDGSYEQYF. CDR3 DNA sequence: TGTGCCAGCAGTTCGGACGGTTCCTACGAGCAGTACTTC.

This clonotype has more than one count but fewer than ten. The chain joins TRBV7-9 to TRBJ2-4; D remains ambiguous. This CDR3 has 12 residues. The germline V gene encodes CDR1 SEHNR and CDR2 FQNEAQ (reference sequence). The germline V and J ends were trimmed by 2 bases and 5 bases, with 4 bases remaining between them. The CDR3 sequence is CASSLQENIQYF. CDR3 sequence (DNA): TGTGCCAGCAGCTTACAAGAAAACATTCAGTACTTC. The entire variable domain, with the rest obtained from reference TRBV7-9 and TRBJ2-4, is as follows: DTGVSQNPRHKITKRGQNVTFRCDPISEHNRLYWYRQTLGQGPEFLTYFQNEAQLEKSRLLSDRFSAERPKGSFSTLEIQRTEQGDSAMYLCASSLQENIQYFGAGTRLSVL.

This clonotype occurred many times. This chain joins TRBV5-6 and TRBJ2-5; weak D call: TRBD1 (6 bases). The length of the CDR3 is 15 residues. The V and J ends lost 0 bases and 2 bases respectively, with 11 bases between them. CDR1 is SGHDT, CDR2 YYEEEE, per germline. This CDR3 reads CASSLAGQGQETQYF. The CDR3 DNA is TGTGCCAGCAGCTTGGCCGGGCAGGGGCAAGAGACCCAGTACTTC.

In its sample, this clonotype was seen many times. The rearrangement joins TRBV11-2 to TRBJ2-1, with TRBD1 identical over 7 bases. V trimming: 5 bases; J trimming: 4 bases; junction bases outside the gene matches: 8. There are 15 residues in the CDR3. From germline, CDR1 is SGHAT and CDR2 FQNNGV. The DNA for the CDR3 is TGTGCCAGCAGCCTCGGGACAGCACCATACAATGAGCAGTTCTTC. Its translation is CASSLGTAPYNEQFF.

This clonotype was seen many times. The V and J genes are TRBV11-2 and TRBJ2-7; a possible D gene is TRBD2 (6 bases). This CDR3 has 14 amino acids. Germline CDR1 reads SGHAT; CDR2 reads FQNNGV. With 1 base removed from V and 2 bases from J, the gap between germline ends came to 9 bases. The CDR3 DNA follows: TGTGCCAGCAGCTTAGCGTCGGGGGCCTACGAGCAGTACTTC. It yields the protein CASSLASGAYEQYF. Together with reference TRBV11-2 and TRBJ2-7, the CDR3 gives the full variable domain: EAGVAQSPRYKIIEKRQSVAFWCNPISGHATLYWYQQILGQGPKLLIQFQNNGVVDDSQLPKDRFSAERLKGVDSTLKIQPAKLEDSAVYLCASSLASGAYEQYFGPGTRLTVT.

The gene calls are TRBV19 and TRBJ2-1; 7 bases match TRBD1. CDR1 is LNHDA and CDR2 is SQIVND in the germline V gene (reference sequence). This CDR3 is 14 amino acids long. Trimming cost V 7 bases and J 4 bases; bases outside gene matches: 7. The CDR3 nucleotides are TGTGCCAGTAACCACAGGGGCCCTTACAATGAGCAGTTCTTC. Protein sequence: CASNHRGPYNEQFF.

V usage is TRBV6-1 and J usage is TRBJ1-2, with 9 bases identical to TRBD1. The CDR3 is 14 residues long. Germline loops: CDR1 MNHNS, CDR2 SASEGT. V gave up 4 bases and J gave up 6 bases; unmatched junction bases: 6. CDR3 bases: TGTGCCAGCAGTGCGCTACAGGGGGCGGATGGCTACACCTTC. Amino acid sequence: CASSALQGADGYTF.

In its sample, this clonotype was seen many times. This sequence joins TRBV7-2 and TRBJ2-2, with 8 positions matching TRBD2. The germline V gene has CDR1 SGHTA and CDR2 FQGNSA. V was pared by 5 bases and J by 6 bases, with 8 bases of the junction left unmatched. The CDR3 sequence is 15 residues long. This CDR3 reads CASSLGTRPPGELFF. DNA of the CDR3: TGTGCCAGCAGCCTCGGGACTAGGCCTCCCGGGGAGCTGTTTTTT.

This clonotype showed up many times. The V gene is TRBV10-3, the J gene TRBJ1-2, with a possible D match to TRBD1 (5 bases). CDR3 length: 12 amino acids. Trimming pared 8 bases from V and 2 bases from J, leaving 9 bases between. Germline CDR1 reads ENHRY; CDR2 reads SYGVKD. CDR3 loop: CAIGDANYGYTF. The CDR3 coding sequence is TGTGCCATCGGGGACGCCAACTATGGCTACACCTTC.

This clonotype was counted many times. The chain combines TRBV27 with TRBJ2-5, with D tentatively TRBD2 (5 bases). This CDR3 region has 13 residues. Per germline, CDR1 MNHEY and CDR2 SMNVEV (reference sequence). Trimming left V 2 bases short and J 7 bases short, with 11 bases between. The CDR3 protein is CASSLPGIGTQYF. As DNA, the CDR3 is TGTGCCAGCAGTTTACCGGGGATTGGGACCCAGTACTTC.

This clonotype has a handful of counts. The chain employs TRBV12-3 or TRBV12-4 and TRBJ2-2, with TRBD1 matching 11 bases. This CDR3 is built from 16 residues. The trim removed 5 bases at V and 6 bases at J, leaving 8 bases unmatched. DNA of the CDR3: TGTGCCAGCAGTCCGATAGGACAGGGGGCTGCCGGGGAGCTGTTTTTT. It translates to CASSPIGQGAAGELFF.

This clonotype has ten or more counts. Here the CDR3 reads CASSSKGLASETQYF. Here the CDR3 DNA reads TGTGCCAGCAGCTCGAAGGGACTAGCGTCGGAGACCCAGTACTTC. The rearrangement links TRBV7-6 to TRBJ2-5, with 10 nucleotides matching TRBD2. The CDR3 is 15 amino acids. Germline CDR1 SGHVS, CDR2 FNYEAQ. J was trimmed by 5 bases and V by 4 bases; bases with no gene match: 7. Complete variable domain (other parts from reference TRBV7-6 and TRBJ2-5): GAGVSQSPRYKVTKRGQDVALRCDPISGHVSLYWYRQALGQGPEFLTYFNYEAQQDKSGLPNDRFSAERPEGSISTLTIQRTEQRDSAMYRCASSSKGLASETQYFGPGTRLLVL.

The CDR3 sequence: CSASGTGLTEAFF. The CDR3, as DNA: TGCAGTGCTAGCGGGACAGGGCTCACTGAAGCTTTCTTT. The chain recombines TRBV20-1 with TRBJ1-1; 9 nucleotides agree with TRBD1. CDR3 size: 13 residues. Germline V gene lookup returns CDR1 DFQATT and CDR2 SNEGSKA (reference sequence). V was clipped by 3 bases and J by 4 bases; unmatched bases: 3.

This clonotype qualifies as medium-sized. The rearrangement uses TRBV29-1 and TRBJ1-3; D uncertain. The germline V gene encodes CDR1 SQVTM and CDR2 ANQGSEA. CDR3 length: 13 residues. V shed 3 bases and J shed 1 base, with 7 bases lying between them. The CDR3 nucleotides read TGCAGCGTTGAGGCAGATTCTGGAAACACCATATATTTT. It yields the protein CSVEADSGNTIYF.

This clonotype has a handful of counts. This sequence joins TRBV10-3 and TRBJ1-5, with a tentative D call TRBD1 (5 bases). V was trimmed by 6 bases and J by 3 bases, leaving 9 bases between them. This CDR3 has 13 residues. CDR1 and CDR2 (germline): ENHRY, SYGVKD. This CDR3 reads CAIRPGPNQPQHF. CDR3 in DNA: TGTGCCATCAGGCCGGGACCCAATCAGCCCCAGCATTTT.

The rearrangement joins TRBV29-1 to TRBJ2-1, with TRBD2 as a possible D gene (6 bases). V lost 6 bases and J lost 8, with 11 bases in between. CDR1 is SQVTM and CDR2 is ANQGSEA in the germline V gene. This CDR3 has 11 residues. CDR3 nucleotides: TGCAGCGTAACTAGCAGGGATGAGCAGTTCTTC. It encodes CSVTSRDEQFF.

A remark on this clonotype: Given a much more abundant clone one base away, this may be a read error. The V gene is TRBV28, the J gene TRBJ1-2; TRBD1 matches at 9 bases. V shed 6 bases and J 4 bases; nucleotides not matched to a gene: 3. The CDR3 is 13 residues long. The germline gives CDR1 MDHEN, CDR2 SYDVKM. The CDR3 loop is CASRPTGGYGYTF. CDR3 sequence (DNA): TGTGCCAGCAGACCGACAGGGGGCTATGGCTACACCTTC.

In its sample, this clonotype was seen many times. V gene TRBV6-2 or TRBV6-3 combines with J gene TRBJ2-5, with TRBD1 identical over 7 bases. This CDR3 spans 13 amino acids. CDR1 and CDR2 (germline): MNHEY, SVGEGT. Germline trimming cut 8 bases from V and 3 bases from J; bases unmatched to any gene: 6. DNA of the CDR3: TGTGCCAGCCCTTCGACAGGGAAAGAGACCCAGTACTTC. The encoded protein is CASPSTGKETQYF.

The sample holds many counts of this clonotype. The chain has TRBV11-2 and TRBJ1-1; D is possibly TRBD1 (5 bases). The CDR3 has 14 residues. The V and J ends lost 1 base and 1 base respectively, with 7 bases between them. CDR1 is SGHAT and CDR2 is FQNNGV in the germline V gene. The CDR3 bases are TGTGCCAGCAGCTTAGGGGGCAAGAACACTGAAGCTTTCTTT. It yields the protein CASSLGGKNTEAFF.

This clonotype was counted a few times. The CDR3 DNA sequence: TGTGCCAGCAGCCGTTGGACAGGTTCCTACAATGAGCAGTTCTTC. This gives the protein CASSRWTGSYNEQFF. The chain carries TRBV7-8 and TRBJ2-1; 7 positions agree with TRBD1. Germline values: CDR1 SGHVS, CDR2 FQNEAQ. The length of the CDR3 is 15 residues. The V segment lost 5 bases and the J segment 1 base; nucleotides outside the gene matches: 5.

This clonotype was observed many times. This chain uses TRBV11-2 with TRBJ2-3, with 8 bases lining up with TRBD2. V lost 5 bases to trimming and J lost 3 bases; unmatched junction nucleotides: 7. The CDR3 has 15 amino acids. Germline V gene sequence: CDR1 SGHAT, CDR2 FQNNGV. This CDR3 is CASSTGGAETDTQYF. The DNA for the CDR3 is TGTGCCAGCAGCACCGGGGGGGCGGAAACAGATACGCAGTATTTT. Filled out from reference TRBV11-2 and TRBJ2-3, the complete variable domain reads EAGVAQSPRYKIIEKRQSVAFWCNPISGHATLYWYQQILGQGPKLLIQFQNNGVVDDSQLPKDRFSAERLKGVDSTLKIQPAKLEDSAVYLCASSTGGAETDTQYFGPGTRLTVL.